This T cell receptor beta chain stems from a study of post-analysis software for immune sequencing data. Study-level background: Relapsing-remitting, secondary progressive and progressive-relapsing forms of multiple sclerosis all featured among disease courses. General observations from the study: Batch-mates among the samples co-clustered strongly by F measure. Patients used about 5 TRBV segments, including TRBV5-6, TRBV5-1 and TRBV20-1, more often than controls.

The authors incorporated unique molecular identifiers into the TCR beta cDNA libraries. TCRdb fed the PCR reads into MiXCR, producing one record per CDR3 protein. The sample consists of some 690,000 distinct CDR3 sequences, less than 35% of them appearing once. As to this clonotype: The antigen is undetermined.

The germline CDR1 and CDR2 sequences are ENHRY and SYGVKD. The CDR3 is made up of 13 amino acids. The germline V and J ends were trimmed by 6 bases and 4 bases, with 13 bases remaining between them. The chain is built from TRBV10-3 and TRBJ2-7, with D possibly TRBD1 on 5 matching bases. The specimen was blood. The TCR originated in a girl aged 10 to 17 with multiple sclerosis. The CDR3 reads CAIRPTTDYEQYF. The CDR3 nucleotides are TGTGCCATCAGACCCACGACAGATTACGAGCAGTACTTC.